The 29 T cell receptor beta chains given below trace back to one sample, sequenced in a study of preoperative IRX-2 immunotherapy in early breast cancer. As for treatment: preoperative locoregional IRX-2 cytokine immunotherapy. The repertoire was sequenced with immunoSEQ multiplex PCR; TCRdb's copy has only in-frame clones and lacks some. The sample contains around 57,000 clones, approximately 93% of which appear only once. The biological material was taken from a patient treated with IRX-2 immunotherapy. These receptors originate from a human donor with breast cancer.

The CDR3 nucleotides are TGTGCCAGCAGCTTAGGCCCAGGGGGCACTGAAGCTTTCTTT. It encodes CASSLGPGGTEAFF. V and J are TRBV7-2 and TRBJ1-1; 7 bases fit TRBD1. The CDR3 loop spans 14 amino acids. The ends lost 1 base at V and 4 bases at J; junction bases unmatched: 3. Germline-derived CDR1 and CDR2 are SGHTA and FQGNSA.

The chain has TRBV7-2 and TRBJ1-6; D possibly corresponds to TRBD1 (6 bases). The CDR3 length is 16 residues. Trimming took off 2 bases at V and 7 bases at J, with 15 bases between the two ends. Germline CDR1 is SGHTA and CDR2 is FQGNSA. In nucleotides, the CDR3 is TGTGCCAGCAGCTTACTGGGGGGGGCCCTAAATTCACCCCTCCACTTT. As protein: CASSLLGGALNSPLHF.

This chain links TRBV6-5 with TRBJ2-7, with D maybe TRBD1 (5 bases). Germline V CDR1 and CDR2: MNHEY, SVGAGI. Trimming took off 7 bases at V and 6 bases at J, with 19 bases between the two ends. The CDR3 has 14 amino acids. The CDR3 spells CASTHGHQSSEQYF. CDR3 DNA: TGTGCCAGCACCCACGGACATCAATCATCCGAGCAGTACTTC.

This rearrangement joins TRBV10-3 to TRBJ1-2; TRBD1 might be the D (5 bases). Germline V gene lookup returns CDR1 ENHRY and CDR2 SYGVKD. The CDR3 totals 13 residues. V was cut by 7 bases and J by 9 bases, with 18 bases left in between. CDR3 sequence (DNA): TGTGCCATCACCCCCAGGGTGAATATGAGCTACACCTTC. Its protein is CAITPRVNMSYTF.

The V gene is TRBV5-4, the J gene TRBJ2-3, with 9 nucleotides matching TRBD1. The CDR3 contains 15 residues. V lost 1 base and J lost 1; bases outside the gene matches: 1. CDR1 is SGHNT, CDR2 YYREEE, per germline (reference sequence). The CDR3 DNA follows: TGTGCCAGCAGCTTGCGGACAGGGGGCACAGATACGCAGTATTTT. Its protein product is CASSLRTGGTDTQYF.

V and J are TRBV19 and TRBJ2-6, with D possibly matching TRBD1 (6 bases). With 1 base removed from V and 4 bases from J, the gap between germline ends came to 20 bases. Germline values: CDR1 LNHDA, CDR2 SQIVND (reference sequence). The CDR3 runs 19 residues. The CDR3 sequence is CASSIVFGRGARGANVLTF. The CDR3 bases are TGTGCCAGTAGTATAGTCTTCGGCAGGGGTGCGAGAGGGGCCAACGTCCTGACTTTC.

The J gene is TRBJ2-3, the V gene TRBV7-2, with D unresolved. From germline, CDR1 is SGHTA and CDR2 FQGNSA. The V end lost 1 base, the J end lost 2 bases, and 7 bases lay between the germline ends. This CDR3 is built from 14 residues. The DNA of the CDR3 is TGTGCCAGCAGCTTAGATACAGCCACAGATACGCAGTATTTT. This encodes CASSLDTATDTQYF.

V gene TRBV28 combines with J gene TRBJ1-3; no firm D call. Trimming took 4 bases from V and 0 from J, leaving 19 bases between them. Germline V gives CDR1 MDHEN, CDR2 SYDVKM. The length of the CDR3 is 18 residues. The DNA for the CDR3 is TGTGCCAGCAGTTCCCTAATAGACATCTTTAGCTCTGGAAACACCATATATTTT. Protein product: CASSSLIDIFSSGNTIYF.

The chain recombines TRBV5-1 with TRBJ2-5; 13 nucleotides match TRBD2. Per the germline V gene, CDR1 is SGHRS and CDR2 is YFSETQ. Trimming took 5 bases from V and 2 from J; bases not matched to a gene: 12. The CDR3 loop spans 18 amino acids. The CDR3 is CASRSVTSGGPNQETQYF. The CDR3 region has the DNA TGCGCCAGCAGGTCCGTGACTAGCGGGGGGCCCAATCAAGAGACCCAGTACTTC.

In DNA, the CDR3 is TGTGCCAGCAGCTTAAAAAGCAATGGGGCCAACGTCCTGACTTTC. Residues: CASSLKSNGANVLTF. The genes are TRBV7-3 and TRBJ2-6; D gene uncertain. V was shortened by 1 base and J by 3 bases, with 7 bases between the two germline ends. The CDR3 totals 15 residues. Germline V gives CDR1 SGHTA, CDR2 FQGTGA. The full variable domain, in which reference TRBV7-3 and TRBJ2-6 provide the parts outside the CDR3, is GAGVSQTPSNKVTEKGKYVELRCDPISGHTALYWYRQSLGQGPEFLIYFQGTGAADDSGLPNDRFFAVRPEGSVSTLKIQRTERGDSAVYLCASSLKSNGANVLTFGAGSRLTVL.

The chain is built from TRBV5-4 and TRBJ1-2; the D gene is possibly TRBD1 (5 bases). Germline V gene lookup returns CDR1 SGHNT and CDR2 YYREEE (reference sequence). The length of the CDR3 is 14 residues. V was shortened by 4 bases and J by 2 bases, with 12 bases between the two germline ends. CDR3 loop: CASSVRGWNYGYTF. The CDR3 DNA follows: TGTGCCAGCAGCGTGAGGGGTTGGAACTATGGCTACACCTTC.

The CDR3 DNA follows: TGTGCCAGCAGCGTGGGTACGAGTAGGTTACATGGCTACACCTTC. Its protein is CASSVGTSRLHGYTF. The chain carries TRBV9 and TRBJ1-2; D call uncertain. Germline V gene data show CDR1 as SGDLS and CDR2 as YYNGEE. V was shortened by 2 bases and J by 6 bases, with 17 bases between the two germline ends. This CDR3 spans 15 amino acids.

The chain employs TRBV5-1 and TRBJ2-7; a possible D gene is TRBD2 (5 bases). CDR3 length: 14 amino acids. Germline loops: CDR1 SGHRS, CDR2 YFSETQ. V dropped 7 bases and J dropped 3 bases, with 17 bases sitting between them. The CDR3 bases are TGCGCCAGCTCTCCCCGTGAGGGCTTCTACGAGCAGTACTTC. It translates to CASSPREGFYEQYF.

CDR3 nucleotides: TGTGCCATCAGAAGGGAGGGCGCCGAGGGAGGCTACACCTTC. Encoded protein: CAIRREGAEGGYTF. The chain has TRBV10-3 and TRBJ1-2; D uncertain. CDR3 length: 14 amino acids. CDR1 is ENHRY and CDR2 is SYGVKD in the germline V gene. Trimming removed 6 bases at V and 8 bases at J, with 19 bases between.

The chain has TRBV28 and TRBJ1-1, with a weak D call TRBD1 (5 bases). V was cut by 2 bases and J by 8 bases, with 18 bases left in between. The germline V gene has CDR1 MDHEN and CDR2 SYDVKM. The CDR3 is made up of 15 amino acids. Here the CDR3 reads CASSLRSRGDREAFF. DNA for the CDR3: TGTGCCAGCAGTTTAAGGTCTAGAGGGGACCGAGAAGCTTTCTTT.

This chain links TRBV6-1 with TRBJ1-2; 7 bases fit TRBD1. V trimming: 6 bases; J trimming: 3 bases; junction bases outside the gene matches: 7. CDR1 is MNHNS, CDR2 SASEGT, per germline. The CDR3 extends over 14 amino acids. Written as DNA, the CDR3 is TGTGCCAGCAGACTTAGACAGGGCGACTATGGCTACACCTTC. This translates into CASRLRQGDYGYTF.

The chain has TRBV10-3 and TRBJ2-5; TRBD1 is a possible D gene (6 bases). The end of the DNA fits TRBJ2-7 better, so the J call may be wrong. The CDR3 consists of 11 residues. Germline V gene lookup returns CDR1 ENHRY and CDR2 SYGVKD. CDR3 in amino acids: CAIRQGTEQYF. The CDR3 DNA reads TGTGCCATCAGACAGGGCACCGAGCAGTACTTC.

V gene TRBV10-3 combines with J gene TRBJ2-1; D may be TRBD1 (6 bases). Between the trimmed V and J ends, which lost 4 bases and 6 bases, there was a span of 19 bases. CDR1 and CDR2 from the germline V gene are ENHRY and SYGVKD. The CDR3 has 16 residues. The CDR3, as DNA: TGTGCCATCAGTGTTTCCGCCCCGGGACACGGCAATGAGCAGTTCTTC. This gives the protein CAISVSAPGHGNEQFF.

V is TRBV19 and J is TRBJ1-1; tentatively, D is TRBD1 (6 bases). The CDR3 has 13 amino acids. V was clipped by 5 bases and J by 3 bases, with 10 bases between them. From germline, CDR1 is LNHDA and CDR2 SQIVND (reference sequence). The CDR3 is CASSPRTDTEAFF. The CDR3 region has the DNA TGTGCCAGTAGTCCCCGGACAGACACTGAAGCTTTCTTT.

This chain uses TRBV7-9 with TRBJ1-2; TRBD1 is a possible D gene (6 bases). Germline V gives CDR1 SEHNR, CDR2 FQNEAQ (reference sequence). V lost 4 bases, J lost 0 bases, and 9 bases lay in between. The CDR3 sequence is 14 residues long. The CDR3 region is CASSSRTANYGYTF. CDR3 nucleotide sequence: TGTGCCAGCAGCTCCCGGACAGCTAACTATGGCTACACCTTC.

The CDR3 region is CAWRTGGYTGELFF. Written as DNA, the CDR3 is TGTGCCTGGAGGACAGGGGGCTACACCGGGGAGCTGTTTTTT. The chain employs TRBV30 and TRBJ2-2, with 10 positions matching TRBD1. V was clipped by 3 bases and J by 3 bases; unmatched bases: 1. Germline lookup yields CDR1 GTSNPN and CDR2 SVGIG (reference sequence). The CDR3 consists of 14 residues.

This chain connects TRBV13 to TRBJ2-5, with 8 bases identical to TRBD2. There are 15 residues in the CDR3. V lost 4 bases, J lost 5 bases, and 9 bases stayed unmatched. From germline, CDR1 is PRHDT and CDR2 FYEKMQ (reference sequence). The CDR3 sequence is CASSWYSGMGETQYF. The CDR3 DNA reads TGTGCCAGCAGCTGGTATAGCGGGATGGGGGAGACCCAGTACTTC.

The chain employs TRBV6-5 and TRBJ1-2; 8 nucleotides match TRBD1. The CDR3 has 15 amino acids. CDR1 is MNHEY, CDR2 SVGAGI, per germline. V was pared by 6 bases and J by 1 base, with 7 bases of the junction left unmatched. CDR3 sequence reads: CASRWLTGVNYGYTF. The DNA of the CDR3 is TGTGCCAGCAGGTGGCTGACAGGGGTTAACTATGGCTACACCTTC.

The chain couples TRBV5-1 to TRBJ1-6; D ambiguous. Trimming left V 0 bases short and J 10 bases short, with 8 bases between. This CDR3 is built from 13 residues. CDR1 SGHRS and CDR2 YFSETQ come from the germline V gene. The CDR3 DNA is TGCGCCAGCAGCTTGGATGGTAAGTCACCCCTCCACTTT. Its translation: CASSLDGKSPLHF.

The chain employs TRBV27 and TRBJ1-2; no clear D gene. Germline CDR1 reads MNHEY; CDR2 reads SMNVEV (reference sequence). The CDR3 is 14 amino acids. The ends were cut back, 6 bases at V and 4 bases at J, with 15 bases in the middle. The CDR3 sequence is CASSLTDGSYGYTF. The CDR3 DNA follows: TGTGCCAGCAGCCTAACCGACGGATCCTATGGCTACACCTTC.

This sequence joins TRBV28 and TRBJ2-3; 15 nucleotides agree with TRBD2. The CDR3 spans 17 residues. The J segment lost 1 base and the V segment lost 6 bases, leaving 5 bases of the junction unmatched. Germline CDR1 and CDR2: MDHEN and SYDVKM. The CDR3 is CASSPWTSGGGTDTQYF. Here the CDR3 DNA reads TGTGCCAGCAGCCCGTGGACTAGCGGGGGGGGCACAGATACGCAGTATTTT.

The chain joins TRBV7-2 to TRBJ2-6; D is uncertain. Trimming removed 3 bases at V and 2 bases at J, with 14 bases between. The CDR3 spans 17 residues. Germline CDR1 and CDR2: SGHTA and FQGNSA. CDR3 coding DNA: TGTGCCAGCAGCTTCTGGGGTCCGATCACTGGGGCCAACGTCCTGACTTTC. This codes for CASSFWGPITGANVLTF.

V and J are TRBV11-2 and TRBJ2-7, with a weak D call TRBD2 (6 bases). Trimming took 7 bases from V and 5 from J, leaving 15 bases between them. The CDR3 has 13 residues. In germline, CDR1 is SGHAT, CDR2 FQNNGV. CDR3 sequence: CASKLANLHEQYF. In DNA form, the CDR3 reads TGTGCCAGCAAGCTAGCGAACCTCCACGAGCAGTACTTC.

V is TRBV19 and J is TRBJ2-6; D not resolved. Trimming took 10 bases from V and 1 from J, leaving 8 bases between them. The germline CDR1 and CDR2 sequences are LNHDA and SQIVND (reference sequence). CDR3 length: 13 amino acids. The CDR3 DNA is TGTGCCACCTCCTATTCTGGGGCCAACGTCCTGACTTTC. The encoded protein is CATSYSGANVLTF.